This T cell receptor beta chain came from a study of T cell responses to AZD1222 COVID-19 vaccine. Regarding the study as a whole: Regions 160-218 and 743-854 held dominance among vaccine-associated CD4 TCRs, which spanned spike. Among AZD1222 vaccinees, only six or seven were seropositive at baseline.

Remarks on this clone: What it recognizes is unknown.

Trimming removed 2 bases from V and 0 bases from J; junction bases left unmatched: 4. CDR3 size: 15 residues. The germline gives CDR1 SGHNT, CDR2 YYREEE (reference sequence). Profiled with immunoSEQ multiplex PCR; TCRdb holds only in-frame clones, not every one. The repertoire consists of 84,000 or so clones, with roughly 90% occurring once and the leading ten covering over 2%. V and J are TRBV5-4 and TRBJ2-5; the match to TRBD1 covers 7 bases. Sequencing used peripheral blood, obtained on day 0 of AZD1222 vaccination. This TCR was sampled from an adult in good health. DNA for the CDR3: TGTGCCAGCAGCTTACTACAGGGGTACCAAGAGACCCAGTACTTC. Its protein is CASSLLQGYQETQYF.